The clone carrying this T cell receptor beta chain has a handful of counts. This entry comes from a study of blood T cell repertoires in COVID-19. Overall study context: Donors in the United States, Italy and Spain gave samples during acute or convalescent COVID-19. T cells, B-cell-depleted T cells, or PBMCs supplied cDNA or gDNA.

Germline V lookup: CDR1 SGHTA, CDR2 FQGNSA. This CDR3 is built from 16 residues. V was shortened by 1 base and J by 0 bases, with 12 bases between the two germline ends. The data were produced by immunoSEQ multiplex PCR, yet TCRdb's version contains in-frame clones alone and is incomplete. Of about 140,000 clones listed, roughly 79% are singletons. Cohort 3 donors counted as recovered after two negative PCRs, clearance, or resolved symptoms. This sequence was found in a woman aged 45-65 years who had recovered from COVID-19. The sequencing sample was made of PBMCs or T cells enriched from blood (not recorded which). V usage is TRBV7-2 and J usage is TRBJ1-1, with D possibly matching TRBD1 (5 bases). CDR3 sequence (DNA): TGTGCCAGCAGCTTAGATATCAGGGCGCTGAACACTGAAGCTTTCTTT. Protein: CASSLDIRALNTEAFF. Full variable domain (outside the CDR3, taken from reference TRBV7-2 and TRBJ1-1): GAGVSQSPSNKVTEKGKDVELRCDPISGHTALYWYRQSLGQGLEFLIYFQGNSAPDKSGLPSDRFSAERTGGSVSTLTIQRTQQEDSAVYLCASSLDIRALNTEAFFGQGTRLTVV.